The 16 T cell receptor beta chains below come from one sample, sequenced in a study of neurological immune-mediated disorders. TCRdb reprocessed the 5' RACE reads via MiXCR and lists one record per CDR3 protein. The sample yields about 59,000 distinct CDR3 sequences, approximately 25% seen once. Time point specified: technical triplicate 2. Sequenced sample: PBMCs. Every receptor here comes from a man aged 55 to 70 with HTLV-1-associated myelopathy (HAM/TSP).

With respect to this clonotype: At one of its ends the junction is not consistent with the germline gene, which may arise from a read error. The rearrangement links TRBV5-1 to TRBJ1-1; D perhaps matches TRBD1 (6 bases). This CDR3 is 16 amino acids long. CDR1 is SGHRS and CDR2 is YFSETQ in the germline V gene. DNA of the CDR3: TGTGCCAGCAGCTGGAACCCACAGGGCCGTGGCACTGAAGCTTTCTTT. Encoded protein: CASSWNPQGRGTEAFF.

This clonotype was counted at least ten times. The J gene is TRBJ1-3, the V gene TRBV7-6, with D possibly being TRBD1 (5 bases). Germline CDR1 and CDR2: SGHVS and FNYEAQ. The CDR3 spans 15 residues. V was clipped by 5 bases and J by 0 bases, with 11 bases between them. The CDR3 DNA sequence: TGTGCCAGCAGCCAGCAGGGAAGCTCTGGAAACACCATATATTTT. Amino acids: CASSQQGSSGNTIYF.

The genes are TRBV20-1 and TRBJ2-3, with D hard to call. The CDR3 loop spans 11 amino acids. Trimming removed 6 bases at V and 2 bases at J, with 6 bases between. CDR1 is DFQATT and CDR2 is SNEGSKA in the germline V gene (reference sequence). DNA of the CDR3: TGCAGTGCCCGCCCCACAGATACGCAGTATTTT. It yields the protein CSARPTDTQYF.

The chain is built from TRBV29-1 and TRBJ2-7; no definite D call. This CDR3 region has 12 residues. Germline V CDR1 and CDR2: SQVTM, ANQGSEA. The V end lost 4 bases, the J end lost 0 bases, and 7 bases lay between the germline ends. CDR3 region: CSVGAFSYEQYF. CDR3 sequence (DNA): TGCAGCGTTGGAGCCTTCTCCTACGAGCAGTACTTC.

This clonotype has ten or more counts. V gene TRBV2 combines with J gene TRBJ2-2; D is unclear. CDR1 SNHLY and CDR2 FYNNEI come from the germline V gene. The V end lost 4 bases, the J end lost 7 bases, and 13 bases lay between the germline ends. CDR3 length: 14 amino acids. This CDR3 reads CASSVEQFGGELFF. CDR3 DNA: TGTGCCAGCAGTGTGGAACAGTTTGGCGGGGAGCTGTTTTTT.

This rearrangement joins TRBV24-1 to TRBJ2-7, with 9 positions matching TRBD1. Germline CDR1 reads KGHDR; CDR2 reads SFDVKD. The CDR3 has 14 residues. Trimming at V came to 4 bases and at J to 5 bases, leaving 5 bases not matched to a gene. CDR3: CATSDRGTGNEQYF. Written as DNA, the CDR3 is TGTGCCACCAGTGACCGTGGGACAGGGAACGAGCAGTACTTC.

This clonotype came up many times. V gene TRBV5-1 combines with J gene TRBJ2-1, with TRBD1 matching 9 bases. J lost 8 bases, V lost 0 bases, and 3 bases had no gene match. Germline CDR1 SGHRS, CDR2 YFSETQ. This CDR3 has 14 residues. The CDR3 loop reads CASSLADRGDEQFF. Written as DNA, the CDR3 is TGCGCCAGCAGCTTGGCGGACAGGGGTGATGAGCAGTTCTTC.

In its sample, this clonotype was seen a few times. The rearrangement joins TRBV21-1 to TRBJ2-7; the D segment call TRBD1 is taken from the table without a DNA check. TRBV21-1 is marked as a pseudogene. The CDR3 extends over 18 amino acids. This chain's CDR3 is CASSSPGQGAGSSYEQYF. In DNA, the CDR3 is TGTGCCAGCAGCTCTCCGGGACAGGGGGCTGGAAGTTCCTACGAGCAGTACTTC.

This clonotype is a singleton in its sample. This chain connects TRBV24-1 to TRBJ1-1, with D unclear. This CDR3 contains 15 residues. CDR1 and CDR2 (germline): KGHDR, SFDVKD. Trimming pared 7 bases from V and 3 bases from J, leaving 17 bases between. The DNA for the CDR3 is TGTGCCACCAGCGATATGACCGCAGTTCACACTGAAGCTTTCTTT. Translation gives CATSDMTAVHTEAFF.

In regard to this clonotype: A clone one base away is much larger, so this may be a read error. V and J are TRBV11-2 and TRBJ2-7; D not resolved. V was trimmed by 9 bases and J by 1 base, leaving 13 bases between them. Per the germline V gene, CDR1 is SGHAT and CDR2 is FQNNGV. This CDR3 has 13 residues. The DNA of the CDR3 is TGTGCCAGAATCCCCGGCCCTTCCTACGAGCAGTACTTC. As protein: CARIPGPSYEQYF.

This clonotype was seen at least ten times. This sequence joins TRBV5-1 and TRBJ2-1; TRBD1 agrees at 10 bases. The CDR3 consists of 14 residues. Germline trimming cut 4 bases from V and 5 bases from J; bases unmatched to any gene: 3. Germline values: CDR1 SGHRS, CDR2 YFSETQ. In DNA, the CDR3 is TGCGCCAGCAGCCCGGGGACAGGGGACAATGAGCAGTTCTTC. Translated, it gives CASSPGTGDNEQFF.

This clonotype was picked up many times. The V and J genes are TRBV5-1 and TRBJ1-3; D call uncertain. The ends were cut back, 5 bases at V and 2 bases at J, with 14 bases in the middle. The CDR3 is made up of 15 amino acids. CDR1 and CDR2 from the germline V gene are SGHRS and YFSETQ. Here the CDR3 DNA reads TGCGCCAGCAGAGAGGCCACTTCGGCTGGAAACACCATATATTTT. Translating it yields CASREATSAGNTIYF.

The chain couples TRBV12-3 or TRBV12-4 to TRBJ1-1; 7 bases align to TRBD1. J was trimmed by 3 bases and V by 7 bases; bases with no gene match: 8. The CDR3 extends over 14 amino acids. CDR3 coding DNA: TGTGCCAGCACCCTAGACAGGGTTGACACTGAAGCTTTCTTT. Amino acid sequence: CASTLDRVDTEAFF.

Regarding this clonotype: This could be a read error, since a much larger clone is one nucleotide away. V usage is TRBV5-6 and J usage is TRBJ2-5; 14 bases map to TRBD2. Germline V gene sequence: CDR1 SGHDT, CDR2 YYEEEE. This CDR3 has 18 amino acids. CDR3 region: CDSSSPTGTSGRWETQYF. CDR3 nucleotides: TGTGACAGCAGCTCACCCACGGGGACTAGCGGGAGATGGGAGACCCAGTACTTC. The full variable domain, rest sourced from reference TRBV5-6 and TRBJ2-5, is DAGVTQSPTHLIKTRGQQVTLRCSPKSGHDTVSWYQQALGQGPQFIFQYYEEEERQRGNFPDRFSGHQFPNYSSELNVNALLLGDSALYLCDSSSPTGTSGRWETQYFGPGTRLLVL.

The CDR3 region is CASGETSGHEQFF. The CDR3 DNA reads TGTGCCAGCGGGGAGACTAGCGGCCATGAGCAGTTCTTC. This rearrangement joins TRBV28 to TRBJ2-1; 9 positions match TRBD2. Trimming at V came to 8 bases and at J to 8 bases, leaving 7 bases not matched to a gene. Germline V gene sequence: CDR1 MDHEN, CDR2 SYDVKM. This CDR3 has 13 residues.

This clonotype was detected ten times or more. This chain uses TRBV20-1 with TRBJ2-5; TRBD2 matches 10 bases. The CDR3 is made up of 16 amino acids. V gave up 6 bases and J gave up 5 bases; unmatched junction bases: 15. The germline V gene encodes CDR1 DFQATT and CDR2 SNEGSKA (reference sequence). DNA of the CDR3: TGCAGTGCCGCCCCTCGGGGACTAGCGACTCGGGAGACCCAGTACTTC. Protein sequence: CSAAPRGLATRETQYF.